The 32 T cell receptor beta chains in this list originate from one sample, sequenced in a study of T cell clusters in autoimmune cytopenias (dated by TCRdb to between 2018 and 2020). Each sample's TRB amplification started from approximately 230 ng of peripheral blood genomic DNA, which corresponds to approximately 36,000 genome equivalents. The instrument given in TCRdb is Illumina MiSeq. TRB rearrangements were amplified by multiplex PCR using a touch-down protocol with TRB-A and TRB-B primer pools mixed in one tube. TCRdb reprocessed the public reads and reports one entry per CDR3 protein sequence, without DNA. The sample table gives 9,500 to 12,000 distinct CDR3 sequences. Jointly, the top ten make up 4% to 5.5% of the sample. This sample was shared with a second study, whose subject was T cell repertoires in aging, cancer and after chemotherapy.

Input material: peripheral blood. The receptor source for this set is a human donor in good health.

This rearrangement joins TRBV5-1 to TRBJ2-7; the D gene TCRdb calls, TRBD2, cannot be checked with no DNA. From germline, CDR1 is SGHRS and CDR2 YFSETQ. CDR3 size: 15 residues. The CDR3 loop is CASSLLPSGVYEQYF. Based on the CDR3 plus reference TRBV5-1 and TRBJ2-7, the full variable domain is KAGVTQTPRYLIKTRGQQVTLSCSPISGHRSVSWYQQTPGQGLQFLFEYFSETQRNKGNFPGRFSGRQFSNSRSEMNVSTLELGDSALYLCASSLLPSGVYEQYFGPGTRLTVT.

The chain links TRBV5-1 to TRBJ2-3; there is no DNA to check the TCRdb D call of TRBD1. Per germline, CDR1 SGHRS and CDR2 YFSETQ. There are 16 residues in the CDR3. Here the CDR3 reads CASSLASGTGTDTQYF.

By frequency, this clonotype is medium-sized (0.01 to 0.1%). The chain couples TRBV19 to TRBJ1-1. Germline loops: CDR1 LNHDA, CDR2 SQIVND (reference sequence). The length of the CDR3 is 15 residues. CDR3 protein: CASSKRAAEHTEAFF.

This clonotype is medium-sized (0.01 to 0.1%) by frequency. The chain links TRBV30 to TRBJ2-5; TCRdb picks TRBD2, but there is no DNA to check that call. Germline V gene lookup returns CDR1 GTSNPN and CDR2 SVGIG (reference sequence). This CDR3 has 12 residues. The CDR3 is CALTGPQETQYF. The full variable domain, with the rest looked up from reference TRBV30 and TRBJ2-5, is SQTIHQWPATLVQPVGSPLSLECTVEGTSNPNLYWYRQAAGRGLQLLFYSVGIGQISSEVPQNLSASRPQDRQFILSSKKLLLSDSGFYLCALTGPQETQYFGPGTRLLVL.

The rearrangement links TRBV5-1 to TRBJ1-4; TCRdb lists TRBD1, though no DNA is available to test this call. The CDR3 sequence is 16 residues long. The germline gives CDR1 SGHRS, CDR2 YFSETQ. CDR3: CASSLGGTGGNEKLFF. The whole variable domain, remainder taken from reference TRBV5-1 and TRBJ1-4, is KAGVTQTPRYLIKTRGQQVTLSCSPISGHRSVSWYQQTPGQGLQFLFEYFSETQRNKGNFPGRFSGRQFSNSRSEMNVSTLELGDSALYLCASSLGGTGGNEKLFFGSGTQLSVL.

This clonotype shows up as medium-sized by frequency. This chain connects TRBV19 to TRBJ1-4; the D gene TCRdb calls, TRBD1, cannot be checked with no DNA. Per germline, CDR1 LNHDA and CDR2 SQIVND (reference sequence). The CDR3 has 16 residues. The CDR3 protein is CASSYRGRITNEKLFF.

V and J are TRBV27 and TRBJ2-1; the D call of TRBD1 rests on TCRdb alone, since no DNA is present to check it. There are 18 residues in the CDR3. Germline V lookup: CDR1 MNHEY, CDR2 SMNVEV (reference sequence). The CDR3 loop is CASSLGLGDRGSDNEQFF.

Its frequency marks this clonotype as medium-sized (0.01 to 0.1%). The chain employs TRBV7-6 and TRBJ2-7. The CDR3 covers 15 residues. Germline CDR1 SGHVS, CDR2 FNYEAQ. CDR3 in amino acids: CASSLDPTSSYEQYF.

This chain uses TRBV30 with TRBJ2-7; the TCRdb D gene call, TRBD1, has no DNA to confirm it. This CDR3 comprises 16 residues. The germline V gene has CDR1 GTSNPN and CDR2 SVGIG (reference sequence). This chain's CDR3 is CASSHTGTSSPREQYF.

The V and J genes are TRBV5-6 and TRBJ2-1. The length of the CDR3 is 14 residues. In germline, CDR1 is SGHDT, CDR2 YYEEEE. This chain's CDR3 is CASSLGLHPNEQFF. The whole variable domain, filled in from reference TRBV5-6 and TRBJ2-1, reads DAGVTQSPTHLIKTRGQQVTLRCSPKSGHDTVSWYQQALGQGPQFIFQYYEEEERQRGNFPDRFSGHQFPNYSSELNVNALLLGDSALYLCASSLGLHPNEQFFGPGTRLTVL.

V usage is TRBV4-3 and J usage is TRBJ2-3; no DNA is available, so the TRBD2 call from TCRdb remains unchecked. This CDR3 has 15 residues. Germline V gives CDR1 LGHNA, CDR2 YSLEER. The CDR3 reads CASSRTSGGADTQYF.

This chain uses TRBV5-1 with TRBJ2-7; absent DNA, TCRdb's TRBD1 call cannot be checked. The germline gives CDR1 SGHRS, CDR2 YFSETQ. This CDR3 is built from 16 residues. CDR3 in amino acids: CASSLNGQGSSYEQYF.

This clonotype is called medium-sized (0.01 to 0.1%) based on its frequency. This chain links TRBV19 with TRBJ2-5. Germline V gene lookup returns CDR1 LNHDA and CDR2 SQIVND (reference sequence). The CDR3 spans 12 residues. The CDR3 spells CASSSRQETQYF. Complete variable domain (other parts from reference TRBV19 and TRBJ2-5): DGGITQSPKYLFRKEGQNVTLSCEQNLNHDAMYWYRQDPGQGLRLIYYSQIVNDFQKGDIAEGYSVSREKKESFPLTVTSAQKNPTAFYLCASSSRQETQYFGPGTRLLVL.

J is TRBJ2-5 and V is TRBV6-4; without DNA, the TCRdb call of TRBD1 cannot be checked. CDR1 and CDR2 (germline): MRHNA, SNTAGT. The CDR3 spans 14 residues. The CDR3: CASSDWGGQETQYF.

The V and J genes are TRBV20-1 and TRBJ2-7; TCRdb's D call of TRBD1 is untestable without DNA. The CDR3 is 16 residues long. The germline gives CDR1 DFQATT, CDR2 SNEGSKA (reference sequence). This CDR3 reads CSARDESGTGVYEQYF.

This clonotype counts as medium-sized by frequency. J is TRBJ1-1 and V is TRBV7-2; no DNA is available, so the TRBD1 call from TCRdb remains unchecked. The CDR3 spans 13 residues. Germline CDR1 is SGHTA and CDR2 is FQGNSA. The CDR3 loop reads CASSPTVNTEAFF.

By frequency, this clonotype is medium-sized. The genes are TRBV6-5 and TRBJ1-1; TCRdb picks TRBD1, but there is no DNA to check that call. Germline CDR1 and CDR2: MNHEY and SVGAGI. The CDR3 spans 16 residues. The CDR3: CASIPPGRRTATEVFF.

The V gene is TRBV28, the J gene TRBJ1-5; the D call from TCRdb, TRBD1, cannot be confirmed without DNA. Germline-derived CDR1 and CDR2 are MDHEN and SYDVKM. The CDR3 is 14 residues long. The CDR3 sequence is CASSRVLGNQPQHF.

This chain uses TRBV28 with TRBJ1-6; TCRdb gives TRBD1 as the D gene, but with no DNA this cannot be confirmed. This CDR3 has 13 residues. Germline CDR1 is MDHEN and CDR2 is SYDVKM. The chain's CDR3 is CASSYRPNSPLHF. Using reference TRBV28 and TRBJ1-6 for the parts outside the CDR3, the full variable domain is DVKVTQSSRYLVKRTGEKVFLECVQDMDHENMFWYRQDPGLGLRLIYFSYDVKMKEKGDIPEGYSVSREKKERFSLILESASTNQTSMYLCASSYRPNSPLHFGNGTRLTVT.

The chain carries TRBV19 and TRBJ2-7; TCRdb selects TRBD1, and the lack of DNA leaves this call unchecked. CDR3 size: 15 residues. Per the germline V gene, CDR1 is LNHDA and CDR2 is SQIVND (reference sequence). The CDR3 loop is CASSSGQGASYEQYF.

This clonotype counts as medium-sized (0.01 to 0.1%) by frequency. This rearrangement joins TRBV19 to TRBJ1-1. Per germline, CDR1 LNHDA and CDR2 SQIVND (reference sequence). CDR3 length equals 14 residues. The CDR3 loop reads CASSISAYNTEAFF.

The rearrangement uses TRBV20-1 and TRBJ1-1; TCRdb designates TRBD1, a call that cannot be tested without DNA. The CDR3 consists of 11 residues. The V gene's germline CDR1 is DFQATT and CDR2 SNEGSKA (reference sequence). CDR3 region: CSATQGAGAFF.

The genes are TRBV6-4 and TRBJ2-2. Germline V CDR1 and CDR2: MRHNA, SNTAGT. CDR3 size: 15 residues. The CDR3 region is CASSDSRAGTGELFF.

This clonotype is deemed medium-sized by its frequency. The V gene is TRBV12-3 or TRBV12-4, the J gene TRBJ2-5. The CDR3 sequence is 12 residues long. CDR3: CASSQVRETQYF.

This chain connects TRBV12-3 or TRBV12-4 to TRBJ2-7. The CDR3 is 12 amino acids. The CDR3 here is CASSKPPLEQYF.

This clonotype is labeled medium-sized (0.01 to 0.1%) based on frequency. The rearrangement links TRBV6-5 to TRBJ1-6; TCRdb designates TRBD1, a call that cannot be tested without DNA. Germline values: CDR1 MNHEY, CDR2 SVGAGI. The CDR3 runs 17 residues. CDR3 amino acids: CASSAPGTGTINSPLHF.

This clonotype is labeled medium-sized based on frequency. This chain connects TRBV7-2 to TRBJ1-2; the D call from TCRdb, TRBD1, cannot be confirmed without DNA. Germline V gives CDR1 SGHTA, CDR2 FQGNSA. CDR3 length equals 12 residues. CDR3 amino acids: CASSLARTGYTF.

In terms of frequency, this clonotype is medium-sized (0.01 to 0.1%). The gene calls are TRBV6-5 and TRBJ2-2. The CDR3 covers 17 residues. CDR1 is MNHEY, CDR2 SVGAGI, per germline. The CDR3 loop is CASSYSMRHINTGELFF.

In terms of frequency, this clonotype is medium-sized (0.01 to 0.1%). This CDR3 reads CASSSRGYGYTF. The chain joins TRBV7-6 to TRBJ1-2. The CDR3 sequence is 12 residues long. Germline V gives CDR1 SGHVS, CDR2 FNYEAQ.

This chain connects TRBV5-1 to TRBJ2-1; the TCRdb call, TRBD1, lacks DNA for checking. CDR1 is SGHRS and CDR2 is YFSETQ in the germline V gene. This CDR3 has 14 amino acids. This CDR3 reads CASSSDRGLNEQFF. The full variable domain, in which reference TRBV5-1 and TRBJ2-1 provide the parts outside the CDR3, is KAGVTQTPRYLIKTRGQQVTLSCSPISGHRSVSWYQQTPGQGLQFLFEYFSETQRNKGNFPGRFSGRQFSNSRSEMNVSTLELGDSALYLCASSSDRGLNEQFFGPGTRLTVL.

This sequence joins TRBV5-5 and TRBJ1-1; TCRdb designates TRBD1, a call that cannot be tested without DNA. Germline V lookup: CDR1 SGHKS, CDR2 YYEKEE (reference sequence). The CDR3 has 15 amino acids. CDR3 protein: CASSFGAWFGTEAFF.

The chain is built from TRBV20-1 and TRBJ2-2; TCRdb gives TRBD1 as the D gene, but with no DNA this cannot be confirmed. The length of the CDR3 is 16 residues. CDR1 DFQATT and CDR2 SNEGSKA come from the germline V gene (reference sequence). The CDR3 loop is CSARDQRSGSTGELFF.